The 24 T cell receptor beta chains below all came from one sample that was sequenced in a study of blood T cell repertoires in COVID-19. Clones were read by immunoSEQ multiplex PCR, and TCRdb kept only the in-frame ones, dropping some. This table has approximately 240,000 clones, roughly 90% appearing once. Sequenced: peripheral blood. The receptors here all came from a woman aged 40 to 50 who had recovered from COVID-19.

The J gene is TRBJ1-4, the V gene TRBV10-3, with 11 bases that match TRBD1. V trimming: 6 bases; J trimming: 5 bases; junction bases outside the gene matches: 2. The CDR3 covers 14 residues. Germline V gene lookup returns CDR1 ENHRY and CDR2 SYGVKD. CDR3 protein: CAIRGTGGNEKLFF. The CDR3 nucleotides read TGTGCCATCAGAGGGACAGGGGGAAATGAAAAACTGTTTTTT.

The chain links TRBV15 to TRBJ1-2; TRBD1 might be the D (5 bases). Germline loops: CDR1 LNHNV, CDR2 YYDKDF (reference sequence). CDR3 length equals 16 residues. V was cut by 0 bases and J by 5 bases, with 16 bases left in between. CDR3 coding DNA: TGTGCCACCAGCAGAGATTATAGGGGCGGGGAGTATGGCTACACCTTC. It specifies CATSRDYRGGEYGYTF.

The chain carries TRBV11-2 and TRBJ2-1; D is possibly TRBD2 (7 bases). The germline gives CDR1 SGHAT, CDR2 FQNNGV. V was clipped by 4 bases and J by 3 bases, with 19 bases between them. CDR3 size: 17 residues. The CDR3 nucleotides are TGTGCCAGCAGCTCCTTGGGGGGCCAGCGGGGCTACAATGAGCAGTTCTTC. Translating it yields CASSSLGGQRGYNEQFF.

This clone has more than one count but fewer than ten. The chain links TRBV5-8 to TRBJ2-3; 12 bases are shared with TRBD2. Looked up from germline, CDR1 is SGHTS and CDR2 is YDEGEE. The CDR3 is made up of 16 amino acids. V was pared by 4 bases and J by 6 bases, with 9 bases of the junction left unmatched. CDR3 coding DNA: TGTGCCAGCAGCCTCTCACTAGCGGGGGGCCCGGATACGCAGTATTTT. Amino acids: CASSLSLAGGPDTQYF.

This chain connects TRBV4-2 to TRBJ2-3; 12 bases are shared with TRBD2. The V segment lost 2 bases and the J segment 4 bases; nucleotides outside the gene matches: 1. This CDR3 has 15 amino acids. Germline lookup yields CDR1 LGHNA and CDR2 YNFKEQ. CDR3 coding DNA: TGTGCCAGCAGCCAACGGACTAGCGGGGCAGATACGCAGTATTTT. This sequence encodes CASSQRTSGADTQYF.

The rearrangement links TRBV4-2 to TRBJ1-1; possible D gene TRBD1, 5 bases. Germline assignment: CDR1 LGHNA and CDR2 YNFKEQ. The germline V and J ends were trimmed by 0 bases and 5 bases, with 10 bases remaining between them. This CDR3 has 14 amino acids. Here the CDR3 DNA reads TGTGCCAGCAGCCAAGATTTGGGGGGAACTGAAGCTTTCTTT. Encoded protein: CASSQDLGGTEAFF.

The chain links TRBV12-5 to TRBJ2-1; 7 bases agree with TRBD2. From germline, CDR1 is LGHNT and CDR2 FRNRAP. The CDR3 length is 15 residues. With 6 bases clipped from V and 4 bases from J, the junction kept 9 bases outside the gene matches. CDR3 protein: CASGPMGGRYNEQFF. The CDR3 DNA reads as TGTGCTAGTGGCCCGATGGGGGGGAGGTACAATGAGCAGTTCTTC. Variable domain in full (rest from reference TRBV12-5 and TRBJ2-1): DARVTQTPRHKVTEMGQEVTMRCQPILGHNTVFWYRQTMMQGLELLAYFRNRAPLDDSGMPKDRFSAEMPDATLATLKIQPSEPRDSAVYFCASGPMGGRYNEQFFGPGTRLTVL.

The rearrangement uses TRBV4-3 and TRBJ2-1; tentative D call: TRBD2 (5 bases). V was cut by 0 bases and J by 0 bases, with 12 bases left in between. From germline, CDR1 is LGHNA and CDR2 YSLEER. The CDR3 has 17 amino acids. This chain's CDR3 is CASSQESQRSSYNEQFF. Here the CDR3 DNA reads TGCGCCAGCAGCCAAGAAAGTCAGCGGAGCTCCTACAATGAGCAGTTCTTC.

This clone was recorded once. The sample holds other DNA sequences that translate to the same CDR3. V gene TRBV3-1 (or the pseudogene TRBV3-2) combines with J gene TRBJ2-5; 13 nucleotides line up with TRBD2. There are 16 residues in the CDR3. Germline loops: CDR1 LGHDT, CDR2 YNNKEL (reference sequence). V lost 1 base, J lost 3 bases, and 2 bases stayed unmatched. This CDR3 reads CASSQGLAGGEETQYF. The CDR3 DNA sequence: TGTGCCAGCAGCCAAGGACTAGCGGGGGGCGAAGAGACCCAGTACTTC.

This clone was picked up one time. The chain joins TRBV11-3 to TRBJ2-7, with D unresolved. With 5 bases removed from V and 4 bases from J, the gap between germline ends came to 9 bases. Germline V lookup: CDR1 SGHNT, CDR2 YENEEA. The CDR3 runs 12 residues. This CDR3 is CASSTMLYEQYF. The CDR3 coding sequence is TGTGCCAGCAGCACCATGCTATACGAGCAGTACTTC.

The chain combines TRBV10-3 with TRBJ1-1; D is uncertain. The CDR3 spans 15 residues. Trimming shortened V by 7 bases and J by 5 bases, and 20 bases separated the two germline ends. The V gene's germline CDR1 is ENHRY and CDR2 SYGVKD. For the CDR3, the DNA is TGTGCCATCAAAGACTCAAGAGAGGTAGGAACTGAAGCTTTCTTT. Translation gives CAIKDSREVGTEAFF.

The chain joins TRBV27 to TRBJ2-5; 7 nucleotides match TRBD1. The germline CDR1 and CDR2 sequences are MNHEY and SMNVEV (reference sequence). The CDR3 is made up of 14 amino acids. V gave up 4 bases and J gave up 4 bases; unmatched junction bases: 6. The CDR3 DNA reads TGTGCCAGCAGTTATCTGGGACAGTCAGAGACCCAGTACTTC. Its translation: CASSYLGQSETQYF.

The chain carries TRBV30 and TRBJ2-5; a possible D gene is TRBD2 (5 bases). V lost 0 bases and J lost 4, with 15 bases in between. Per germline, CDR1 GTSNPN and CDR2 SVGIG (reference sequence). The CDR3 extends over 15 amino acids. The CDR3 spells CAWSVRTRPSETQYF. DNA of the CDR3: TGTGCCTGGAGTGTACGGACTCGCCCCTCAGAGACCCAGTACTTC. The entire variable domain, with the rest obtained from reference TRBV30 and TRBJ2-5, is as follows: SQTIHQWPATLVQPVGSPLSLECTVEGTSNPNLYWYRQAAGRGLQLLFYSVGIGQISSEVPQNLSASRPQDRQFILSSKKLLLSDSGFYLCAWSVRTRPSETQYFGPGTRLLVL.

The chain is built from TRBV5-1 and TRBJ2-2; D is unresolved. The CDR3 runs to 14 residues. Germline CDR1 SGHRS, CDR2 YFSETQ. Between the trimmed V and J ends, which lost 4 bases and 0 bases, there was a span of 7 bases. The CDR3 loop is CASSLDTNTGELFF. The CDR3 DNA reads TGCGCCAGCAGCCTCGACACGAACACCGGGGAGCTGTTTTTT.

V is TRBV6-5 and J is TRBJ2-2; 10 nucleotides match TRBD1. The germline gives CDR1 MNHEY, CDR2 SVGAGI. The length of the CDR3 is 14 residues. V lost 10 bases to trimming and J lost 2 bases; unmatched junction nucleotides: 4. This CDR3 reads CATVTGGNTGELFF. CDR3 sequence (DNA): TGTGCCACCGTGACAGGGGGCAACACCGGGGAGCTGTTTTTT.

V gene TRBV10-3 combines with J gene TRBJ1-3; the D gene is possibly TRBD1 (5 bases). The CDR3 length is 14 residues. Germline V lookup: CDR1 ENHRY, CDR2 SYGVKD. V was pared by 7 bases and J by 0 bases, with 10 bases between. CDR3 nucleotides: TGTGCCATCACGGAGGGACTCTCTGGAAACACCATATATTTT. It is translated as CAITEGLSGNTIYF.

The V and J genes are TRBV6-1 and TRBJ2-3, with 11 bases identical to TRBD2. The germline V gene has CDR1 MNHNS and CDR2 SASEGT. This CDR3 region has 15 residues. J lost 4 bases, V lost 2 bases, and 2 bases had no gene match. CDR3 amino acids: CASSESSGGPDTQYF. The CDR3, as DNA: TGTGCCAGCAGTGAATCTAGCGGGGGGCCAGATACGCAGTATTTT.

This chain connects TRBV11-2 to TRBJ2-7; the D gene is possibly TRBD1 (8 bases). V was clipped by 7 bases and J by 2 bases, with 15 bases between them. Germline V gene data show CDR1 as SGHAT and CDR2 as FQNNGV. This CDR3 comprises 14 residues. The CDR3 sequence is CASTRTGRAYEQYF. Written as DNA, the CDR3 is TGTGCCAGCACCCGGACAGGGAGGGCCTACGAGCAGTACTTC.

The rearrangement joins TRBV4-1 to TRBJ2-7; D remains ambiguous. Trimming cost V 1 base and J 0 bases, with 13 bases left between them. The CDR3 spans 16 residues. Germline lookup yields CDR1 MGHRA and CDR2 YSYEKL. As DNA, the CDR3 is TGCGCCAGCAGCCAAGTGGGTTCAGGCCGCTCCTACGAGCAGTACTTC. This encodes CASSQVGSGRSYEQYF.

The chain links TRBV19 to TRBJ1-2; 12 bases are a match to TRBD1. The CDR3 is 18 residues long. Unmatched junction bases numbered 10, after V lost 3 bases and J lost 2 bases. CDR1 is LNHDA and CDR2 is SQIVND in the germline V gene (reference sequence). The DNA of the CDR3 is TGTGCCAGTAGTATGTTACCCGGGACAGGGGGCACAAACTATGGCTACACCTTC. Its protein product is CASSMLPGTGGTNYGYTF.

CDR3 region: CASSSNDRHEQFF. CDR3 coding DNA: TGTGCCAGCAGCTCGAATGACAGGCATGAGCAGTTCTTC. The chain links TRBV6-2 or TRBV6-3 to TRBJ2-1, with a weak D call TRBD1 (6 bases). This CDR3 is 13 amino acids long. The germline CDR1 and CDR2 sequences are MNHEY and SVGEGT. Deletions cut 6 bases from V and 8 bases from J, with 14 bases between.

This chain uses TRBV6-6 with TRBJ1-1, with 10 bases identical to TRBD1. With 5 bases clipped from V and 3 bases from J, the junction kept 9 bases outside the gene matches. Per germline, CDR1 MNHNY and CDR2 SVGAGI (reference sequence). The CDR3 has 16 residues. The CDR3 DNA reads TGTGCCAGCAGTCGAGACAGGGGGCTTTCGTACACTGAAGCTTTCTTT. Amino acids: CASSRDRGLSYTEAFF.

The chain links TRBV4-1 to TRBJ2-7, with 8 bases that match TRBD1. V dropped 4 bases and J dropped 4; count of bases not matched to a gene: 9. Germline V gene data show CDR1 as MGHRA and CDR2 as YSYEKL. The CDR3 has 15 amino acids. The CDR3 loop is CASSPSWDRRYEQYF. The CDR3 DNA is TGCGCCAGCAGCCCGAGCTGGGACAGGAGATACGAGCAGTACTTC.

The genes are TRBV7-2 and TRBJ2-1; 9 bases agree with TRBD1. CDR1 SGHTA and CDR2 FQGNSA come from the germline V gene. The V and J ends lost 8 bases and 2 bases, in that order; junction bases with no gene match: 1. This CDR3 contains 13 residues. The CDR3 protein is CASGTGTYNEQFF. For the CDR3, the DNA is TGTGCCAGCGGGACAGGGACCTACAATGAGCAGTTCTTC.